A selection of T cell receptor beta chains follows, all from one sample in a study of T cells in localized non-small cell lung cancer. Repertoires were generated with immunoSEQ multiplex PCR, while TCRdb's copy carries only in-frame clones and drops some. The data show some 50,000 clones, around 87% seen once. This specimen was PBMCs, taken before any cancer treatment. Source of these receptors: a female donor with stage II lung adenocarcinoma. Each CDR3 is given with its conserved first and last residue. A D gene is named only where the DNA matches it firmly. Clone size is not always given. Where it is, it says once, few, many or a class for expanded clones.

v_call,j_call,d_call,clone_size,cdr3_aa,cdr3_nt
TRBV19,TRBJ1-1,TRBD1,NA,CASSPRDRDAFF,TGTGCCAGTAGTCCCCGGGACAGGGACGCTTTCTTT
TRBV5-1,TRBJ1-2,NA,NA,CASSPDNYGYTF,TGCGCCAGCAGCCCCGACAACTATGGCTACACCTTC
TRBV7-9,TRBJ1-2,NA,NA,CASSYLANYGYTF,TGTGCCAGCAGCTACCTCGCTAACTATGGCTACACCTTC
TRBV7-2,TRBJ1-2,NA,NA,CASSLGLANYGYTF,TGTGCCAGCAGCTTAGGTCTGGCGAACTATGGCTACACCTTC
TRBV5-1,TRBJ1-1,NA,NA,CASTLSPLQGNTEAFF,TGCGCCAGCACCCTTTCCCCACTACAGGGAAACACTGAAGCTTTCTTT
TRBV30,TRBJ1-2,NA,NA,CAWSVGGPYGYTF,TGTGCCTGGAGTGTTGGAGGCCCCTATGGCTACACCTTC
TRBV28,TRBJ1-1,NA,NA,CATLTNTEAFF,TGTGCCACCCTAACCAACACTGAAGCTTTCTTT
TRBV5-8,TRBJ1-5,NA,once,CASSSGQTFNQPQHF,TGTGCCAGCAGCTCCGGACAGACTTTCAATCAGCCCCAGCATTTT
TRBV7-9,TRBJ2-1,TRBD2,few,CASSLGLAWNEQFF,TGTGCCAGCAGCTTGGGACTAGCGTGGAATGAGCAGTTCTTC
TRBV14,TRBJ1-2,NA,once,CASSQHGPIYGYTF,TGTGCCAGCAGCCAGCACGGGCCTATATATGGCTACACCTTC
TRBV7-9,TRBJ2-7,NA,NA,CASSLGTLEGYEQYF,TGTGCCAGCAGCTTAGGGACACTCGAGGGCTACGAGCAGTACTTC
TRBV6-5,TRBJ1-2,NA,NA,CASSYSRGGGYGYTF,TGTGCCAGCAGTTACTCTCGGGGCGGGGGTTATGGCTACACCTTC
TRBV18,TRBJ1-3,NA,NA,CASSPNQGPSGNTIYF,TGTGCCAGCTCACCTAATCAGGGACCCTCTGGAAACACCATATATTTT
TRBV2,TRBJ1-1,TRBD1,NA,CATSTGGNTEAFF,TGTGCCACCTCGACAGGGGGGAACACTGAAGCTTTCTTT
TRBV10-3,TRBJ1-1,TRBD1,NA,CAARQGQNTEAFF,TGTGCCGCCCGACAGGGGCAGAACACTGAAGCTTTCTTT
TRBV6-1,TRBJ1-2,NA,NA,CASSDTLTGQAYYTF,TGTGCCAGCAGCGACACCCTAACAGGACAAGCCTACTACACCTTC
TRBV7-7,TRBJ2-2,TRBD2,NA,CANETGTSGGRELFF,TGTGCTAACGAGACCGGGACTAGCGGGGGTCGGGAGCTGTTTTTT
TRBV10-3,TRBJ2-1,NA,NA,CAISESGYEQFF,TGTGCCATCAGTGAGAGCGGTTATGAGCAGTTCTTC
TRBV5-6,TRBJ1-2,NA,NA,CASSSGTSNYGYTF,TGTGCCAGCAGCTCCGGGACGTCTAACTATGGCTACACCTTC
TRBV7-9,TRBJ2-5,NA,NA,CASSLNRETQYF,TGTGCCAGCAGCTTAAACAGAGAGACCCAGTACTTC
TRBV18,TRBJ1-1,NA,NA,CASSLDSEAFF,TGTGCCAGCTCTCTAGACAGTGAAGCTTTCTTT
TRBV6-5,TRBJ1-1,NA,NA,CASQAGSLMNTEAFF,TGTGCTTCACAAGCGGGATCTTTGATGAACACTGAAGCTTTCTTT
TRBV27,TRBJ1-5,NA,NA,CASSLASTGQPQHF,TGTGCCAGCAGTTTGGCCTCGACGGGTCAGCCCCAGCATTTT
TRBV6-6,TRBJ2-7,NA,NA,CASSLGVAYEQYF,TGTGCCAGCAGTTTAGGGGTGGCCTACGAGCAGTACTTC
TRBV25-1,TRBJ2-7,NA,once,CASSDSARASYEQYF,TGTGCCAGCAGTGACTCGGCACGCGCGTCCTACGAGCAGTACTTC
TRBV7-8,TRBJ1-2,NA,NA,CASNSGGAGYTF,TGTGCCAGTAACTCAGGTGGCGCAGGCTACACCTTC
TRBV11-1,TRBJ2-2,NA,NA,CASSPGLGITGELFF,TGTGCCAGCAGTCCTGGACTGGGGATCACCGGGGAGCTGTTTTTT
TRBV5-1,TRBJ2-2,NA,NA,CASSLSSHGAGELFF,TGCGCCAGCAGCTTGAGCAGTCATGGTGCCGGGGAGCTGTTTTTT
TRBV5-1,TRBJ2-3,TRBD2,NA,CASSLTSPDTQYF,TGCGCCAGCAGCCTGACTAGCCCAGATACGCAGTATTTT
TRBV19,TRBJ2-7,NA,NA,CATRTVDNGEQYF,TGTGCCACGCGGACCGTCGATAACGGCGAGCAGTACTTC
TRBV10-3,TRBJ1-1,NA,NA,CAISDRVQDGPNTEAFF,TGTGCCATCAGTGATAGGGTCCAGGACGGACCGAACACTGAAGCTTTCTTT
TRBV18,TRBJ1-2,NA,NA,CASSPRTADGYTF,TGTGCCAGCTCACCGAGGACTGCGGATGGCTACACCTTC
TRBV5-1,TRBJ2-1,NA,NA,CASSLRISPYNEQFF,TGCGCCAGCAGCTTGAGGATTTCCCCCTACAATGAGCAGTTCTTC
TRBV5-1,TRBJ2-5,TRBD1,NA,CASSFGTEETQYF,TGCGCCAGCAGCTTCGGGACAGAAGAGACCCAGTACTTC
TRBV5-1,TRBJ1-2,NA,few,CASSLEPGTNYGYTF,TGCGCCAGCAGCTTGGAGCCAGGGACTAACTATGGCTACACCTTC
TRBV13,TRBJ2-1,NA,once,CASSSPYNEQFF,TGTGCCAGCAGCTCCCCCTACAATGAGCAGTTCTTC
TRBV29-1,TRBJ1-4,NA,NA,CSVNTRGEKLFF,TGCAGCGTCAACACTCGGGGTGAAAAACTGTTTTTT
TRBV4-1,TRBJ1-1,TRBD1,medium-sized,CASSSTGRTEAFF,TGCGCCAGCAGCTCGACAGGGAGGACTGAAGCTTTCTTT
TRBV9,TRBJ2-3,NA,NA,CASSARTVPTDTQYF,TGTGCCAGCAGCGCGCGGACAGTGCCAACAGATACGCAGTATTTT
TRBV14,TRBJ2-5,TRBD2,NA,CASSHLPGLAEETQYF,TGTGCCAGCAGCCACCTACCGGGACTAGCGGAGGAGACCCAGTACTTC
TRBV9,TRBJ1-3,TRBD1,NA,CASSAHRGSGNTIYF,TGTGCCAGCAGCGCCCACAGGGGTTCTGGAAACACCATATATTTT
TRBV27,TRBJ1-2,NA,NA,CASSLTLGEGRNGYTF,TGTGCCAGCAGTTTAACCCTCGGGGAAGGGCGGAATGGCTACACCTTC
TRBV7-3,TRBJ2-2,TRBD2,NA,CASSQSGGPNTGELFF,TGTGCCAGCAGCCAGAGCGGGGGGCCAAACACCGGGGAGCTGTTTTTT